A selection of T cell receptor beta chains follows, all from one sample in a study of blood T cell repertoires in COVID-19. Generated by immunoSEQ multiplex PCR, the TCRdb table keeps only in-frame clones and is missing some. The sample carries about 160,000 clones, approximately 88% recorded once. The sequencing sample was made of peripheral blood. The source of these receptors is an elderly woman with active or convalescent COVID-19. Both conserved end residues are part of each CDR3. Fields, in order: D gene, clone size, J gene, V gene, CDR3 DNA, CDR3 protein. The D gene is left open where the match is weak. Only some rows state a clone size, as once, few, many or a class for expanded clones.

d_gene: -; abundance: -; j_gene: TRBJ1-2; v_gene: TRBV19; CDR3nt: TGTGCCAGTAGTACCACGGGATTCGATAACTATGGCTACACCTTC; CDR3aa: CASSTTGFDNYGYTF
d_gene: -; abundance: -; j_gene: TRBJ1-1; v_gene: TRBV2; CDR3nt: TGTGCCAGCAGCACAGGGCCGAACACTGAAGCTTTCTTT; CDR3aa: CASSTGPNTEAFF
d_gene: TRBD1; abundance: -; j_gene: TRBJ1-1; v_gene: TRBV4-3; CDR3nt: TGCGCCAGCAGCCAAACCGGGACAGGGGGCCATACTGAAGCTTTCTTT; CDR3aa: CASSQTGTGGHTEAFF
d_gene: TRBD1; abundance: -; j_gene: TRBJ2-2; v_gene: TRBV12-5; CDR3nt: TGTGCTAGTGGTTTGGGTCCTAAGACAGGGGAGAGCACCGGGGAGCTGTTTTTT; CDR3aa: CASGLGPKTGESTGELFF
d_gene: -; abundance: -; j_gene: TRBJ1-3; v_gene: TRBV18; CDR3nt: TGTGCCAGCTCACCCCCGGCCCGGAGCTCTGGAAACACCATATATTTT; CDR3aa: CASSPPARSSGNTIYF
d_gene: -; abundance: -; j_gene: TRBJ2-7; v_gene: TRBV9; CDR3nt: TGTGCCAGCAGCGTAGGGGGAGGGGCAGGGGACGCCTACGAGCAGTACTTC; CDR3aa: CASSVGGGAGDAYEQYF
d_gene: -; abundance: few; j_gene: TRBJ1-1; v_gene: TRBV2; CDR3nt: TGTGCCAGCAGTGGGGAGGATAACACTGAAGCTTTCTTT; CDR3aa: CASSGEDNTEAFF
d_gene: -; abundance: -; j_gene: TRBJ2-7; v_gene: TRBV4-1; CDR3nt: TGCGCCAGCAGCCCAGCTTTCAGGGGATACGAGCAGTACTTC; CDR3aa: CASSPAFRGYEQYF
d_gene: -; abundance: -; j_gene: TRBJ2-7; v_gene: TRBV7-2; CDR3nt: TGTGCCAGCAGCTTATTTCAGCGCGAGCAGTACTTC; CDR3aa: CASSLFQREQYF
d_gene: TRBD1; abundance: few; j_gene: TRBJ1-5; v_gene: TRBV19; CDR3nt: TGTGCCAGTACCACAGGGGGCAATCAGCCCCAGCATTTT; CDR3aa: CASTTGGNQPQHF
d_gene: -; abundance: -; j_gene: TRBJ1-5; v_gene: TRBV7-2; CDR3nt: TGTGCCAGCAGCTTGGGGGGGGGCCAGCAGCATTTT; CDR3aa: CASSLGGGQQHF
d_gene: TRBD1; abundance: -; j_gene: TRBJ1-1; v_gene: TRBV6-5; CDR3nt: TGTGCCAGCAGCTGGACAGGGGGCACAACTGAAGCTTTCTTT; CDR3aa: CASSWTGGTTEAFF
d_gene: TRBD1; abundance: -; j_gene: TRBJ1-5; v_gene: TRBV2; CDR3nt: TGTGCCAGCAGTCCACAGGGGGGCGGATATAGCAATCAGCCCCAGCATTTT; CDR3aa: CASSPQGGGYSNQPQHF
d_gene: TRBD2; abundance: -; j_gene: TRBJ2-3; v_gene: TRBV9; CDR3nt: TGTGCCAGCAGCGACACAAGGGCTAGCGGCCGCACAGATACGCAGTATTTT; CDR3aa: CASSDTRASGRTDTQYF
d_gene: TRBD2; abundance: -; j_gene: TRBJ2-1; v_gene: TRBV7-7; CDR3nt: TGTGCTAGCAGCTTAGCGCCAGGCGGGGGCAATGAGCAGTTCTTC; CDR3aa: CASSLAPGGGNEQFF
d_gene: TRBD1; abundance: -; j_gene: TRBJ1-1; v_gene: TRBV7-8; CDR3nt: TGTGCCAGCAGCTTGGGGACAGCTAACACTGAAGCTTTCTTT; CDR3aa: CASSLGTANTEAFF
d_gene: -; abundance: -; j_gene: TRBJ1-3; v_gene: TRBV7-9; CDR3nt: TGTGCCAGCAGCTTACAGGGTGTTCAAAACACCATATATTTT; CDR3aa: CASSLQGVQNTIYF
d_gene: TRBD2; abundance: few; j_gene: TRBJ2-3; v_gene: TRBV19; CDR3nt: TGTGCCTCGGCGGGGGGACCTTCCGGCACAGATACGCAGTATTTT; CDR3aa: CASAGGPSGTDTQYF
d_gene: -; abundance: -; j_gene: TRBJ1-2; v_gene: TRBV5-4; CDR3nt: TGTGCCAGCAGCCGTAAGGACAGCTATGGCTACACCTTC; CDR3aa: CASSRKDSYGYTF
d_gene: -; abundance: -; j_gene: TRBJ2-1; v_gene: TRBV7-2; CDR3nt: TGTGCCAGCAGCCCATCCTGGGGAGACAATGAGCAGTTCTTC; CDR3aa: CASSPSWGDNEQFF
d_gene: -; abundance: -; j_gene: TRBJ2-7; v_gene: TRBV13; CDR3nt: TGTGCCAGCAGCTTATCGTCCTACGAGCAGTACTTC; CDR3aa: CASSLSSYEQYF
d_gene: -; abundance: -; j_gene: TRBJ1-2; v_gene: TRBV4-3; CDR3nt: TGCGCCAGCAGCCCTCGCCGGGACTATGGCTACACCTTC; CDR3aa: CASSPRRDYGYTF
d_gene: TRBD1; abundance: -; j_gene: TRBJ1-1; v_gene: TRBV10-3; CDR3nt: TGTGCCATCAGCCGGACAGGAGCCCTGGACACTGAAGCTTTCTTT; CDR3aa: CAISRTGALDTEAFF
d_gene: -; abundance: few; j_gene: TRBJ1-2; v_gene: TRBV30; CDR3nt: TGTGCCTGGAGTATACTGTACGGCTACACCTTC; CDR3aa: CAWSILYGYTF
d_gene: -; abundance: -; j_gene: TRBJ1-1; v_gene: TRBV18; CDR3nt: TGTGCCAGCTCACCACAATTTGCAGTCAACACTGAAGCTTTCTTT; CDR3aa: CASSPQFAVNTEAFF
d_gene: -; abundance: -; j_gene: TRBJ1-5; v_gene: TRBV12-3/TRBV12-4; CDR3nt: TGTGCCAGCAGGCGATATAATCAGCCCCAGCATTTT; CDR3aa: CASRRYNQPQHF
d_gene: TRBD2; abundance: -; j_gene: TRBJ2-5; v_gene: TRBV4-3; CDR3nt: TGCGCCAGCAGCCAAGAGGCTAGCGGGAGGGAGACCCAGTACTTC; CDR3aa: CASSQEASGRETQYF
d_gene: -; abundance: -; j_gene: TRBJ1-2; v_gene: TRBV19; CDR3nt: TGTGCCAGTAGGGGCAGCAATAACTATGGCTACACCTTC; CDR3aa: CASRGSNNYGYTF
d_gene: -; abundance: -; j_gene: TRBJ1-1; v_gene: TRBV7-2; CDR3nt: TGTGCCAGCAGCTTAGACGTAGCCACAGAAGCTTTCTTT; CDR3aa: CASSLDVATEAFF
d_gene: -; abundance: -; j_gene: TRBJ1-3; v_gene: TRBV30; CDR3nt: TGTGCCTGGAGTGTACAGGCTGGAAACACCATATATTTT; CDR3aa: CAWSVQAGNTIYF
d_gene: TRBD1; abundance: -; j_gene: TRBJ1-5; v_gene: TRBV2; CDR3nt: TGTGCCAGCACTCTGACAGGGGGTAACAATCAGCCCCAGCATTTT; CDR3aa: CASTLTGGNNQPQHF
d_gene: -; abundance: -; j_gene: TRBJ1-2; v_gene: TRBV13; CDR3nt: TGTGCCAGCAGCTTAGGCTCTTCTACCGGACTGGCTCTAAACTATGGCTACACCTTC; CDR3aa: CASSLGSSTGLALNYGYTF
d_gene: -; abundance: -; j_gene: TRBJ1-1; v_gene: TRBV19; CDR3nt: TGTGCCAGTGCTCAGGGGAACACTGAAGCTTTCTTT; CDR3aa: CASAQGNTEAFF
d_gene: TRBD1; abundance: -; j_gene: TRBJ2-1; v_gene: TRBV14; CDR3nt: TGTGCCAGCAGCCAAGATTTCGCGGCAGGGGGTTACAATGAGCAGTTCTTC; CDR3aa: CASSQDFAAGGYNEQFF
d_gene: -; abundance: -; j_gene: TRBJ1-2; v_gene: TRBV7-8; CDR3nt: TGTGCCAGCACCCAAAATGTACAGGGATGGGATGGCTACACCTTC; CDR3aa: CASTQNVQGWDGYTF
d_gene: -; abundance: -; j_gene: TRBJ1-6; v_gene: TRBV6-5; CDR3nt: TGTGCCAGCACAGGAGAGGGCTACTCACCCCTCCACTTT; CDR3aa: CASTGEGYSPLHF
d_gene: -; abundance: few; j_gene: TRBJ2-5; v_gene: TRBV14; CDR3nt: TGTGCCAGCAGCCAGGGGGCGAGGTCGGAGACCCAGTACTTC; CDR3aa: CASSQGARSETQYF
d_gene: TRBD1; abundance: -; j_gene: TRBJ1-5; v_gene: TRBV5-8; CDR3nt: TGTGCCAGCAGCTTGGGACAGGGTTCGTTTGGCAATCAGCCCCAGCATTTT; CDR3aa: CASSLGQGSFGNQPQHF
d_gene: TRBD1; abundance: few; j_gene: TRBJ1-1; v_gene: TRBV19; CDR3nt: TGTGCCAGCTCGGACAGGGTCGATGAAGCTTTCTTT; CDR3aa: CASSDRVDEAFF
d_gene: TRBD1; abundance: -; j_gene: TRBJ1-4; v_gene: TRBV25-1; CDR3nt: TGTGCCAGCAGTGCCTTCACAGGGGCGACTGAAAAACTGTTTTTT; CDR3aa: CASSAFTGATEKLFF
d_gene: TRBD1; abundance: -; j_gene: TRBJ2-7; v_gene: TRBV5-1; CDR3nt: TGCGCCAGCAGCTTGGATCTCGGGACAGGGGTCGAGCAGTACTTC; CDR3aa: CASSLDLGTGVEQYF
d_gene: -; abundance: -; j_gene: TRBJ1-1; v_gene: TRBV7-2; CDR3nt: TGTGCCAGCATTCCCCCGGCAGGGGCTAACACTGAAGCTTTCTTT; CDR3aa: CASIPPAGANTEAFF
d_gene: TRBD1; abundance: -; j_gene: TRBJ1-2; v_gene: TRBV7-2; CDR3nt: TGTGCCAGCAGCCCAAGAACGGGACAGGGGGCGCGAGGCTACACCTTC; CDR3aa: CASSPRTGQGARGYTF
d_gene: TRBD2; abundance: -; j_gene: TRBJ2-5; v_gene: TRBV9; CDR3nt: TGTGCCAGCAGCGTCGGGGGGACGCTGGGGGAGACCCAGTACTTC; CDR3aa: CASSVGGTLGETQYF
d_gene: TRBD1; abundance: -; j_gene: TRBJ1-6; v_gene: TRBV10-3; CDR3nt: TGTGCCATCAGGGGGACAGGGGATAATTCACCCCTCCACTTT; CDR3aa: CAIRGTGDNSPLHF
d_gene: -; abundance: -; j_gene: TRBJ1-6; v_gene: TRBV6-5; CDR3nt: TGTGCCAGCAGTTACTCGAACGGGGGAAGCTCACCCCTCCACTTT; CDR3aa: CASSYSNGGSSPLHF
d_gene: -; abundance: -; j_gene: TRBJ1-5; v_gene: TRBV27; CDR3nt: TGTGCCAGCAGTTTCGAGGGTTTTCAGCCCCAGCATTTT; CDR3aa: CASSFEGFQPQHF
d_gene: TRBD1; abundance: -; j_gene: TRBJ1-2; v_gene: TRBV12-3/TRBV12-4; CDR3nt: TGTGCCAGCAGTCGGGACAGTCGTGGCTACACCTTC; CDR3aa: CASSRDSRGYTF
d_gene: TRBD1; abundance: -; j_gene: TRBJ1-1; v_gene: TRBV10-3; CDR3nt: TGTGCCATCAGTGGGAACTCAGGGGGAATGAACACTGAAGCTTTCTTT; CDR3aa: CAISGNSGGMNTEAFF
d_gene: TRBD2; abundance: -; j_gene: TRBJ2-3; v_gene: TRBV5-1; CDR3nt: TGCGCCAGCATGGGGACTAGCGGGGGAACTAGCACAGATACGCAGTATTTT; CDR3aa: CASMGTSGGTSTDTQYF
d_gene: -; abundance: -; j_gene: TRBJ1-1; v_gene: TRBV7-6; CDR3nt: TGTGCCAGCAGCTTGGGGTTGGGTGCCCAGGGCACTGAAGCTTTCTTT; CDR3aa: CASSLGLGAQGTEAFF
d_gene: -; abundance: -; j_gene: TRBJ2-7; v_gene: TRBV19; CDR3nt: TGTGCCAGTAGTACGGGGAGGGAGCAGTACTTC; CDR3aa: CASSTGREQYF
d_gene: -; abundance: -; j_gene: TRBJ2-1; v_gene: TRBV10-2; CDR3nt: TGCGCCAGCAGGGGGAGCAATGAGCAGTTCTTC; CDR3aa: CASRGSNEQFF
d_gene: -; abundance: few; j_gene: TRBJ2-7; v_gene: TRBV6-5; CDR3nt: TGTGCCAGCTGGCAAGGGGGTCCCTACGAGCAGTACTTC; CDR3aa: CASWQGGPYEQYF
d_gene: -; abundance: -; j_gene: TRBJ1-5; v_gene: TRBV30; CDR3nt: TGTGCCTGGAGTGTAGGCCAGGGGATCAATCAGCCCCAGCATTTT; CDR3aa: CAWSVGQGINQPQHF
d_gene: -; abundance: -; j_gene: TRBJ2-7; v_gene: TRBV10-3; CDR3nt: TGTGCCATCAGTGTGGGCAGAGATACCTACGAGCAGTACTTC; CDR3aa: CAISVGRDTYEQYF